This TCR beta chain was documented in a study of T-cell memory formation after mild COVID-19 (dated by TCRdb to about 2021). Regarding the complete study: Most TCR sequence clusters were specific to one of the two donors. In a couple of donors, T-cell clones that expanded and contracted after mild COVID-19 were tracked by sequencing TCRalpha and TCRbeta repertoires over time. Two young, previously healthy adult volunteers, one female and one male, were included in the cohort.

The listed sequencing device is Illumina NovaSeq 6000. Using 5'RACE with constant-segment primers, TCRalpha and TCRbeta cDNA libraries were constructed, with sample barcodes and unique molecular identifiers added in the process. Trizol reagent was used to extract RNA from every sample. The libraries were amplified in two PCR steps, and the second step added a second sample barcode and Illumina TruSeq adapters. Sequencing of libraries was performed on an Illumina NovaSeq with 2 x 150 bp paired-end reads. For the original study's pipeline: With migec v1.2.7, reads were demultiplexed and then collapsed into UMI-guided consensus sequences. With mixcr v2.1.11, UMI consensuses were aligned to TRA and TRB V and J templates and assembled into clonotypes. Expanded or contracted clonotypes were those called significant by both edgeR and NoisET, with noise models trained on biological replicates. edgeR calls used a false discovery rate-adjusted p below 0.01 and a log2 fold-change threshold of 1. PCA with hierarchical clustering of max-normalized trajectories of the 1000 most abundant clonotypes was used as exploratory dynamics analysis. Each responding clone was given a CD4 or CD8 phenotype based on the CD4+ and CD8+ repertoires, which had been sequenced separately. TCRdb cleaned the public reads at Q25 with fastp, built clones with MiXCR and kept in-frame beta chains. Each entry is one CDR3 protein sequence, shown with its most common DNA and genes. What appears here as the V and J calls and clone size reflects TCRdb's work, not the paper's. This sample gives approximately 88,000 distinct CDR3 sequences in total; 20% to 30% of them show up just once. Roughly 39% of the sample goes to the ten largest clones.

PBMCs were isolated by Ficoll-Paque density gradient centrifugation. This clonotype came up a few times. Its antigen remains unidentified. Nothing much larger sits one base from this clone, and base qualities are not available. The investigation overall reported the following: Contracting CD4+ clones appeared mostly in the CM and EM memory subsets, whereas CD8+ clones were enriched in EMRA. The second-wave clones that peaked on day 37 were not confirmed to be SARS-CoV-2 specific. Balanced CD4/CD8 phenotypes were observed for clones contracting from day 15 to 85, whereas a bias towards CD4+ was observed for a second wave of clones expanding from day 15 to 37. The study covered only a couple of mild cases, and larger cohorts including severe cases with pre-infection samples were considered necessary. Some responding clones were detected in pre-infection memory, which suggested that pre-existing cross-reactive memory T cells had joined the SARS-CoV-2 response.

The material sequenced was PBMCs or a T cell subset sorted from them (not recorded which). This sequence originates from a man aged 18-30 years who had mild COVID-19 (a few samples of this study predate the infection). The sample titles of this study are shuffled in the database, so cell type and time point are left out; the donor was told from shared clones.

In nucleotides, the sequence is TGTGCCAGCAGCTCGACAGGGTCTGGGGCCAACGTCCTGACTTTC. This codes for CASSSTGSGANVLTF. This receptor chain uses TRBV7-9 and TRBJ2-6, with 7 bases in between that match TRBD1. Including the terminal cysteine and phenylalanine, the CDR3 comprises 15 residues. Solely the CDR3 DNA is kept, with 45 bases framed from the first base. The germline V end is reduced by 4 bases and the J end by 1 base; junction bases left unmatched: 1. Per the germline V gene (reference sequence), SEHNR is the CDR1 and FQNEAQ is the CDR2.